These T cell receptor beta chains were read from a single sample in a study of blood T cells in healthy people across ages. Each CDR3 protein is one row after TCRdb ran MiXCR on the 5' RACE reads. Among approximately 800,000 distinct CDR3 sequences listed, around 36% were seen once. The specimen sequenced was blood. These receptors originate from a man between 18 and 35 years old in good health. CDR3s include the opening cysteine and the closing phenylalanine or tryptophan. D genes are given only for firm matches. Part of the rows lack a size; the others show once, few, many or a class for expanded clones.

j_gene	v_gene	d_gene	abundance	CDR3aa	CDR3nt
TRBJ2-7	TRBV7-2	NA	NA	CASSRDVYNEQYF	TGTGCCAGCAGCCGGGACGTATACAATGAGCAGTACTTC
TRBJ2-2	TRBV2	NA	NA	CASGITGELFF	TGTGCCAGTGGGATTACCGGGGAGCTGTTTTTT
TRBJ1-1	TRBV4-1	NA	NA	CASSQDLRGREAFF	TGCGCCAGCAGCCAAGATCTTCGGGGTAGGGAAGCTTTCTTT
TRBJ2-4	TRBV4-2	NA	many	CASSQEQGSGFIQYF	TGTGCCAGCAGCCAAGAACAGGGCAGCGGATTCATTCAGTACTTC
TRBJ2-7	TRBV4-3	NA	NA	CASSPPGRPYEQYF	TGCGCCAGCAGCCCGCCAGGGCGTCCCTACGAGCAGTACTTC
TRBJ1-5	TRBV27	NA	NA	CASSLFSRASNQPQHF	TGTGCCAGCAGTTTATTCTCCAGGGCAAGCAATCAGCCCCAGCATTTT
TRBJ2-1	TRBV24-1	NA	once	CATSDATPPGYEQFF	TGTGCCACCAGTGATGCGACTCCTCCCGGCTATGAGCAGTTCTTC
TRBJ2-3	TRBV12-3/TRBV12-4	NA	few	CASSLWGPSTDTQYF	TGTGCCAGCAGTTTATGGGGGCCTAGCACAGATACGCAGTATTTT
TRBJ1-1	TRBV7-2	TRBD1	few	CASRQQSTGLAEAFF	TGTGCCAGCAGACAACAATCGACAGGGCTGGCTGAAGCTTTCTTT
TRBJ2-5	TRBV14	NA	many	CASSQVSGRETQYF	TGTGCCAGCAGCCAAGTATCGGGGAGGGAGACCCAGTACTTC
TRBJ2-2	TRBV20-1	TRBD1	NA	CSARDRGTGGTGELFF	TGCAGTGCTAGAGATCGAGGGACAGGGGGAACCGGGGAGCTGTTTTTT
TRBJ1-1	TRBV3-1	TRBD1	NA	CASSISGGNTEAFF	TGTGCCAGCAGCATCTCAGGGGGGAACACTGAAGCTTTCTTT
TRBJ1-2	TRBV27	NA	few	CASRIWEGDYGYTF	TGTGCCAGCAGGATTTGGGAGGGGGACTATGGCTACACCTTC
TRBJ2-7	TRBV12-3/TRBV12-4	NA	NA	CASSVEWTMYEQYF	TGTGCCAGCAGTGTAGAGTGGACGATGTACGAGCAGTACTTC
TRBJ2-7	TRBV2	NA	few	CASSEQRFGSSYEQYF	TGTGCCAGCAGTGAACAAAGGTTCGGCAGCTCCTACGAGCAGTACTTC
TRBJ1-1	TRBV4-1	NA	NA	CASSQAPGGATEAFF	TGCGCCAGCAGCCAGGCCCCCGGGGGGGCAACTGAAGCTTTCTTT
TRBJ2-1	TRBV20-1	NA	few	CSASGPAYNEQFF	TGCAGTGCTTCCGGCCCTGCATACAATGAGCAGTTCTTC
TRBJ1-3	TRBV12-3/TRBV12-4	NA	NA	CASSYGSGNTIYF	TGTGCCAGCAGTTACGGATCGGGAAACACCATATATTTT
TRBJ2-1	TRBV2	NA	NA	CASSDPRGGAHEQFF	TGTGCCAGCAGTGACCCCAGGGGGGGGGCACATGAGCAGTTCTTC
TRBJ1-2	TRBV11-3	NA	NA	CASSLSKSRGGPANYGYTF	TGTGCCAGCAGCTTATCAAAGTCCCGCGGGGGGCCAGCTAACTATGGCTACACCTTC
TRBJ1-4	TRBV4-1	NA	few	CASRLIQSSNEKLFF	TGCGCCAGCAGGCTAATCCAGTCCTCTAATGAAAAACTGTTTTTT
TRBJ1-5	TRBV28	TRBD1	NA	CASSVQGAGSNQPQHF	TGTGCCAGCAGCGTACAGGGGGCAGGGAGCAATCAGCCCCAGCATTTT
TRBJ2-3	TRBV7-9	TRBD2	once	CASSTSGKADTQYF	TGTGCCAGCAGCACTAGCGGGAAGGCAGATACGCAGTATTTT
TRBJ1-1	TRBV10-3	NA	NA	CAISPVVNTEAFF	TGTGCCATCAGTCCCGTTGTGAACACTGAAGCTTTCTTT
TRBJ2-6	TRBV29-1	NA	many	CSVRQQGGSGANVLTF	TGCAGCGTTCGGCAACAGGGAGGGTCTGGGGCCAACGTCCTGACTTTC
TRBJ2-6	TRBV7-3	NA	many	CASSLRLGYGANVLTF	TGTGCCAGCAGCTTAAGATTGGGTTACGGGGCCAACGTCCTGACTTTC
TRBJ2-5	TRBV7-2	NA	many	CASSLEYVRREETQYF	TGTGCCAGCAGCTTAGAGTATGTCAGGCGAGAAGAGACCCAGTACTTC
TRBJ2-7	TRBV5-1	TRBD2	NA	CASAGLASVNEQYF	TGCGCCAGCGCCGGACTAGCGTCCGTCAATGAGCAGTACTTC
TRBJ2-5	TRBV4-2	TRBD2	few	CASSPLGGTLQETQYF	TGTGCCAGCAGCCCCCTGGGAGGGACCCTTCAAGAGACCCAGTACTTC
TRBJ2-4	TRBV12-3/TRBV12-4	TRBD1	NA	CASSFRDRGIQYF	TGTGCCAGCAGTTTTAGGGACAGAGGCATTCAGTACTTC
TRBJ1-2	TRBV18	TRBD1	once	CASPRQGDGYTF	TGTGCCAGCCCTCGACAGGGGGATGGCTACACCTTC
TRBJ2-7	TRBV7-2	NA	few	CASSPPYSSYEQYF	TGTGCCAGCAGCCCGCCATACAGCTCCTACGAGCAGTACTTC
TRBJ2-1	TRBV2	NA	NA	CASSGSPAQPYNEQFF	TGTGCCAGCAGTGGGAGTCCAGCCCAACCTTACAATGAGCAGTTCTTC
TRBJ1-1	TRBV6-2/TRBV6-3	NA	few	CASSYPTIGGTEAFF	TGTGCCAGCAGTTACCCTACAATTGGGGGCACTGAAGCTTTCTTT
TRBJ2-1	TRBV12-3/TRBV12-4	NA	many	CASSPVGGDNEQFF	TGTGCCAGCAGCCCGGTTGGTGGAGACAATGAGCAGTTCTTC
TRBJ1-1	TRBV7-9	NA	few	CASSLAVVFTEAFF	TGTGCCAGCAGCTTAGCAGTCGTATTCACTGAAGCTTTCTTT
TRBJ1-2	TRBV4-1	TRBD1	NA	CASSQVWQGADGYTF	TGCGCCAGCAGCCAAGTATGGCAGGGGGCGGATGGCTACACCTTC
TRBJ2-1	TRBV9	TRBD2	NA	CASSVGNSGGADEQFF	TGTGCCAGCAGCGTAGGAAATAGCGGGGGGGCGGATGAGCAGTTCTTC
TRBJ2-3	TRBV2	NA	few	CASSVDGEGDTQYF	TGTGCCAGCAGTGTGGACGGAGAGGGGGATACGCAGTATTTT
TRBJ1-4	TRBV6-6	NA	NA	CASSYTGTEKLFF	TGTGCCAGCAGTTACACCGGGACAGAAAAACTGTTTTTT
TRBJ2-2	TRBV4-1	NA	NA	CASSRGQTGELFF	TGCGCCAGCAGCCGAGGACAGACCGGGGAGCTGTTTTTT
TRBJ2-7	TRBV14	TRBD1	NA	CASSHAQGVGYNEQYF	TGTGCCAGCAGCCATGCTCAGGGGGTGGGCTACAATGAGCAGTACTTC
TRBJ1-6	TRBV20-1	NA	NA	CSARDGGVRSPLHF	TGCAGTGCTAGAGATGGCGGGGTTCGATCACCCCTCCACTTT
TRBJ2-3	TRBV19	NA	NA	CASSAPPRADTQYF	TGTGCCAGTAGTGCCCCTCCACGGGCAGATACGCAGTATTTT
TRBJ2-1	TRBV29-1	NA	NA	CSVEDLSSTGYNEQFF	TGCAGCGTTGAAGATTTGAGCAGTACAGGCTACAATGAGCAGTTCTTC
TRBJ1-1	TRBV7-8	NA	NA	CASSLSQDTGAFF	TGTGCCAGCAGCCTCTCACAGGACACTGGAGCTTTCTTT